This T cell receptor (beta chain) was sequenced for a study of blood T cells in healthy people across ages. In germline, CDR1 is MGHRA, CDR2 YSYEKL. This CDR3 comprises 17 residues. Trimming stripped 0 bases from V and 2 bases from J, with 15 bases between. Alongside a J-beta primer mix, a sample-barcoded 5' primer served in a second PCR lasting about 7 to 12 cycles. Using its own MiXCR run on the 5' RACE reads, TCRdb lists one record per CDR3 protein. The sample lists over 1,500,000 distinct CDR3 sequences, around 40% seen once, with under 25% in the top ten. This clonotype came up once. Input material: blood. This sequence originates from a human donor in good health. V gene TRBV4-1 combines with J gene TRBJ2-3; D possibly uses TRBD1 or TRBD2 (5 bases each). CDR3 nucleotide sequence: TGCGCCAGCAGCCAAGAGGGACCGAGAGGGAACACAGATACGCAGTATTTT. It translates to CASSQEGPRGNTDTQYF.